These 25 T cell receptor beta chains share one sample of origin, sequenced in a study of post-analysis software for immune sequencing data. General study findings and limits: Patients showed TRBV5-6, TRBV5-1 and TRBV20-1 among four to six TRBV segments more frequent than in controls.

What these receptors recognize is not known. Every TCR beta cDNA library bore unique molecular identifiers. TCRdb re-called the PCR reads with MiXCR, one entry per CDR3 protein. Of under 650,000 distinct CDR3 sequences in the sample, around 44% were seen once. Sequenced input: blood. The receptors were sampled from a girl between 10 and 17 years old with multiple sclerosis.

The chain joins TRBV29-1 to TRBJ2-3, with unresolved D. V was trimmed by 6 bases and J by 2 bases, leaving 6 bases between them. Germline CDR1 is SQVTM and CDR2 is ANQGSEA. CDR3 size: 11 residues. The CDR3 DNA reads as TGCAGCGTACTCCACACAGATACGCAGTATTTT. The encoded protein is CSVLHTDTQYF.

The V gene is TRBV7-9, the J gene TRBJ2-7, with D unclear. V lost 4 bases to trimming and J lost 0 bases, with 19 bases between them. The CDR3 is 17 residues long. Germline CDR1 and CDR2: SEHNR and FQNEAQ (reference sequence). CDR3 protein: CASSSPKDDTSSYEQYF. CDR3 DNA: TGTGCCAGCAGCTCCCCGAAGGATGACACGAGCTCCTACGAGCAGTACTTC. Filled out from reference TRBV7-9 and TRBJ2-7, the complete variable domain reads DTGVSQNPRHKITKRGQNVTFRCDPISEHNRLYWYRQTLGQGPEFLTYFQNEAQLEKSRLLSDRFSAERPKGSFSTLEIQRTEQGDSAMYLCASSSPKDDTSSYEQYFGPGTRLTVT.

This clonotype was found a few times. The chain couples TRBV24-1 to TRBJ2-5, with 8 positions matching TRBD2. The CDR3 length is 14 residues. Per germline, CDR1 KGHDR and CDR2 SFDVKD. The V segment lost 3 bases and the J segment 4 bases; nucleotides outside the gene matches: 3. The CDR3 DNA sequence: TGTGCCACCAGTGATCCCAGCGGGGGAGAGACCCAGTACTTC. Translated, it gives CATSDPSGGETQYF.

This chain connects TRBV10-3 to TRBJ2-3, with D perhaps assigned TRBD1 or TRBD2 (5 bases each). The V end lost 6 bases, the J end lost 4 bases, and 14 bases lay between the germline ends. Germline V gene data show CDR1 as ENHRY and CDR2 as SYGVKD. CDR3 length: 14 residues. This CDR3 reads CAIRGRERADTQYF. The CDR3 DNA sequence: TGTGCCATCAGAGGCAGGGAGAGGGCAGATACGCAGTATTTT.

This chain uses TRBV7-9 with TRBJ2-3; 8 positions match TRBD2. This CDR3 has 18 residues. The germline V gene encodes CDR1 SEHNR and CDR2 FQNEAQ (reference sequence). J gave up 2 bases and V 5 bases, and 15 bases lay outside the gene matches. The CDR3 DNA sequence: TGTGCCAGCAGCCGGCGGGGGGTTGCCGCCAAATTCACAGATACGCAGTATTTT. It is translated as CASSRRGVAAKFTDTQYF. Filled out from reference TRBV7-9 and TRBJ2-3, the complete variable domain reads DTGVSQNPRHKITKRGQNVTFRCDPISEHNRLYWYRQTLGQGPEFLTYFQNEAQLEKSRLLSDRFSAERPKGSFSTLEIQRTEQGDSAMYLCASSRRGVAAKFTDTQYFGPGTRLTVL.

The V gene is TRBV12-3 or TRBV12-4, the J gene TRBJ1-2; D is perhaps TRBD1 (5 bases). The CDR3 is made up of 15 amino acids. Trimming cost V 6 bases and J 5 bases, with 19 bases left between them. CDR3 sequence: CASSYGLGDGYGYTF. CDR3 nucleotide sequence: TGTGCCAGCAGCTACGGACTGGGGGATGGGTATGGCTACACCTTC.

This clonotype was recorded once. The V gene is TRBV5-1, the J gene TRBJ2-1; TRBD2 aligns across 9 bases. This CDR3 comprises 16 residues. Trimming cost V 4 bases and J 7 bases; bases outside gene matches: 12. CDR1 SGHRS and CDR2 YFSETQ come from the germline V gene. CDR3 residues: CASSGPGLALGNEQFF. The CDR3 nucleotides read TGCGCCAGCAGCGGACCGGGACTAGCTCTGGGGAATGAGCAGTTCTTC.

This clonotype has just a few counts. The rearrangement joins TRBV5-1 to TRBJ1-2; D is perhaps TRBD1 (6 bases). Trimming pared 3 bases from V and 6 bases from J, leaving 15 bases between. This CDR3 has 14 residues. Germline V gene data show CDR1 as SGHRS and CDR2 as YFSETQ. CDR3: CASSWTDSADGYTF. In DNA form, the CDR3 reads TGCGCCAGCAGCTGGACAGATTCGGCCGATGGCTACACCTTC. Using reference TRBV5-1 and TRBJ1-2 for the parts outside the CDR3, the full variable domain is KAGVTQTPRYLIKTRGQQVTLSCSPISGHRSVSWYQQTPGQGLQFLFEYFSETQRNKGNFPGRFSGRQFSNSRSEMNVSTLELGDSALYLCASSWTDSADGYTFGSGTRLTVV.

This chain uses TRBV6-2 or TRBV6-3 with TRBJ1-5; TRBD1 is a possible D gene (5 bases). This CDR3 contains 14 residues. V shed 6 bases and J shed 5 bases, with 14 bases lying between them. Germline V gene lookup returns CDR1 MNHEY and CDR2 SVGEGT. The CDR3 region has the DNA TGTGCCAGCAGGAGCAGGGTAGGTGATCAGCCCCAGCATTTT. This translates into CASRSRVGDQPQHF.

The J gene is TRBJ2-3, the V gene TRBV6-5, with TRBD1 as a possible D gene (7 bases). The CDR3 is 18 amino acids. Trimming shortened V by 0 bases and J by 0 bases, and 16 bases separated the two germline ends. Per the germline V gene, CDR1 is MNHEY and CDR2 is SVGAGI. The CDR3 spells CASSYSRGEVTSTDTQYF. For the CDR3, the DNA is TGTGCCAGCAGTTACTCCAGGGGGGAAGTTACTAGCACAGATACGCAGTATTTT.

This clonotype was seen a single time. The chain joins TRBV20-1 to TRBJ2-1; D ambiguous. The V gene lost 0 bases and the J gene lost 8 bases, with 20 bases spanning the gap. The CDR3 runs to 16 residues. Germline CDR1 and CDR2: DFQATT and SNEGSKA (reference sequence). The CDR3 coding sequence is TGCAGTGCTAGAGACCTGCAGCTTAGGTCTTACGATGAGCAGTTCTTC. It yields the protein CSARDLQLRSYDEQFF.

This sequence joins TRBV7-9 and TRBJ2-7; no reliable D call. This CDR3 is built from 15 residues. Germline V gene data show CDR1 as SEHNR and CDR2 as FQNEAQ (reference sequence). V lost 4 bases and J 3 bases, leaving 16 bases between the germline ends. The CDR3 loop is CASSSPRRPFYEQYF. In nucleotides, the CDR3 is TGTGCCAGCAGCTCTCCTCGTAGGCCCTTCTACGAGCAGTACTTC.

This clonotype turned up a few times. The chain employs TRBV6-4 and TRBJ1-2; D is perhaps TRBD1 (5 bases). V was cut by 3 bases and J by 8 bases, with 13 bases left in between. The CDR3 has 13 amino acids. Germline loops: CDR1 MRHNA, CDR2 SNTAGT. DNA for the CDR3: TGTGCCAGCAGTGATCCAGGGACGAGGGGCTACACCTTC. Its translation is CASSDPGTRGYTF.

This clonotype was counted between two and nine times. The chain is built from TRBV5-1 and TRBJ2-3, with 7 bases lining up with TRBD1. Germline assignment: CDR1 SGHRS and CDR2 YFSETQ. The junction had 4 bases not matched to a gene; V was cut back by 4 bases and J by 2 bases. The CDR3 is made up of 14 amino acids. CDR3 coding DNA: TGCGCCAGCAGCCCGGGACAGAACACAGATACGCAGTATTTT. This codes for CASSPGQNTDTQYF.

This clonotype showed up just a few times. The CDR3, as DNA: TGTGCCAGCAGTCCCACGGGTTTCTCTGGCTACACCTTC. This translates into CASSPTGFSGYTF. This chain connects TRBV12-3 or TRBV12-4 to TRBJ1-2; no firm D call. The CDR3 consists of 13 residues. V was clipped by 5 bases and J by 7 bases, with 14 bases between them.

This clonotype was observed a handful of times. The V call is TRBV21-1, the J call TRBJ2-7; the table's D call TRBD1 went unverified against the DNA. TRBV21-1 is a pseudogene segment. The CDR3 runs to 14 residues. The CDR3: CASSPTGQAYEQYF. The CDR3 bases are TGTGCCAGCAGCCCTACTGGACAGGCCTACGAGCAGTACTTC.

Comments on this clonotype: Compared with germline, one end of the junction differs, possibly owing to a read error. The chain links TRBV20-1 to TRBJ2-1, with 11 bases fitting TRBD2. Germline CDR1 DFQATT, CDR2 SNEGSKA (reference sequence). The CDR3 loop spans 15 amino acids. CDR3 nucleotide sequence: TGCAGTGCTAGAGATAGCGGGAGGGCCTACAATGAGGAGTACTTC. Residues: CSARDSGRAYNEEYF.

This clonotype was found a few times. V gene TRBV5-1 combines with J gene TRBJ2-5; D is undetermined. Looked up from germline, CDR1 is SGHRS and CDR2 is YFSETQ. V was pared by 3 bases and J by 1 base, with 7 bases between. The CDR3 loop spans 13 amino acids. The CDR3 nucleotides read TGCGCCAGCAGCTGGGAATTCCAAGAGACCCAGTACTTC. Protein product: CASSWEFQETQYF.

The chain combines TRBV12-3 or TRBV12-4 with TRBJ1-1, with a weak D call TRBD1 (6 bases). V gave up 5 bases and J gave up 4 bases, with 14 bases separating them. The length of the CDR3 is 14 residues. The CDR3 loop is CASSKGSGVTEAFF. The DNA of the CDR3 is TGTGCCAGCAGTAAAGGGTCAGGGGTCACTGAAGCTTTCTTT.

In its sample, this clonotype was seen a few times. The chain joins TRBV20-1 to TRBJ2-7; no firm D call. CDR3 length: 15 amino acids. The V end lost 3 bases, the J end lost 3 bases, and 18 bases lay between the germline ends. CDR1 is DFQATT and CDR2 is SNEGSKA in the germline V gene (reference sequence). Here the CDR3 reads CSASATQAPVYEQYF. The CDR3 DNA reads as TGCAGTGCTAGCGCTACTCAAGCTCCTGTCTACGAGCAGTACTTC.

The rearrangement uses TRBV7-2 and TRBJ2-3; 7 bases are shared with TRBD1. The CDR3 sequence is 14 residues long. In germline, CDR1 is SGHTA, CDR2 FQGNSA. J was trimmed by 4 bases and V by 4 bases; bases with no gene match: 5. CDR3 bases: TGTGCCAGCAGCTCTCGACAGGGTGCAGATACGCAGTATTTT. Translating it yields CASSSRQGADTQYF.

V is TRBV3-1 and J is TRBJ1-6; D gene ambiguous. V lost 4 bases and J lost 13, with 11 bases in between. CDR1 and CDR2 from the germline V gene are LGHDT and YNNKEL (reference sequence). CDR3 length: 12 residues. For the CDR3, the DNA is TGTGCCAGCAGCCTCTTCTCTACTCCCCTCCACTTT. Its protein product is CASSLFSTPLHF.

In its sample, this clonotype was seen a few times. The chain has TRBV10-3 and TRBJ2-1; 9 nucleotides match TRBD1. Germline values: CDR1 ENHRY, CDR2 SYGVKD. The CDR3 length is 16 residues. V shed 3 bases and J 8 bases; nucleotides not matched to a gene: 11. The CDR3 DNA sequence: TGTGCCATCAGTGAACCCTCACAGGGGGCCGGAGATGAGCAGTTCTTC. This sequence encodes CAISEPSQGAGDEQFF.

With regard to this clonotype: The junction departs from the called germline gene at one end, perhaps through a read error. The V gene is TRBV7-2, the J gene TRBJ1-5; D is undetermined. In germline, CDR1 is SGHTA, CDR2 FQGNSA. This CDR3 region has 13 residues. CDR3 sequence: CARSLDPNQPQHF. Here the CDR3 DNA reads TGTGCCCGCAGCTTAGACCCCAATCAGCCCCAGCATTTT.

The chain recombines TRBV12-3 or TRBV12-4 with TRBJ2-2, with TRBD1 as a possible D gene (6 bases). The ends were cut back, 7 bases at V and 5 bases at J, with 11 bases in the middle. The CDR3 has 13 residues. This CDR3 reads CASTPQGTGELFF. The CDR3 coding sequence is TGTGCCAGCACCCCCCAGGGGACCGGGGAGCTGTTTTTT.